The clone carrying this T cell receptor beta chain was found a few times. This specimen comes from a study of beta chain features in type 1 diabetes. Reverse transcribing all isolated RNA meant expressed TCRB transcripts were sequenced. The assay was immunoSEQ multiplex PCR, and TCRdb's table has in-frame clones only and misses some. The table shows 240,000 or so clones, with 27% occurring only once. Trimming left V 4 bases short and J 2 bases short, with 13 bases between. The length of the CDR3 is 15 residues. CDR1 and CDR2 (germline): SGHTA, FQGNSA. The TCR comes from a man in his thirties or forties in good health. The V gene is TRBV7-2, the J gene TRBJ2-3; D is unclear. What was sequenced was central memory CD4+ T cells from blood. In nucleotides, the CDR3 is TGTGCCAGCAGCTCCCACCCCCGAGCCACAGATACGCAGTATTTT. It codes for CASSSHPRATDTQYF.